This note documents a single T cell receptor (beta chain) sequence. Its antigen remains unknown. Clones were sequenced by immunoSEQ multiplex PCR, and TCRdb holds only the in-frame ones, with some missing. The sample consists of approximately 350,000 clones, roughly 70% of them appearing once. This entry is derived from a study of shared clonotypes between healthy human individuals. The wider study: Donors consisted of two women and a few men between 18 and 49. General study points: In general, naive subsets displayed greater estimated richness than memory subsets did.

Germline CDR1 reads SGDLS; CDR2 reads YYNGEE. The CDR3 consists of 18 residues. V lost 3 bases and J lost 0; bases outside the gene matches: 6. Those who donated were healthy HIV-negative adults, with no recent acute infections or vaccinations reported. The sample comprised memory CD4+ T cells sorted from blood. The subset is: CD45RA-negative fraction. This chain connects TRBV9 to TRBJ2-6; 10 bases fit TRBD2. The receptor was isolated from a man aged 25 to 45 in good health. The CDR3 loop reads CASSALGLANSGANVLTF. CDR3 in DNA: TGTGCCAGCAGCGCCCTGGGACTAGCGAACTCTGGGGCCAACGTCCTGACTTTC.